This T cell receptor beta chain emerged from a study of T cells in Graves' hyperthyroidism and ophthalmopathy. Researchers amplified the TCR beta CDR3 regions from RNA transcripts. HTBI primers were the set used in a first-round RT-PCR of the TCR CDR3. TCRdb redid the calling of the multiplex PCR reads with MiXCR, one entry per CDR3 protein. The repertoire includes around 300,000 distinct CDR3 sequences, around 13% of them detected once, and roughly 35% sits in the top ten. CDR3 size: 13 residues. Trimming left V 9 bases short and J 0 bases short, with 12 bases between. Germline CDR1 SGHAT, CDR2 FQNNGV. Findings and limits, study-wide: Most thyroid clonotypes with frequency above 0.001 were detected in blood.

This clonotype has at least ten counts. Its cognate antigen is unknown. The TCR originated in a woman aged 40 to 50 with Graves' ophthalmopathy. The specimen sequenced was blood. This rearrangement joins TRBV11-2 to TRBJ2-7, with D perhaps given as TRBD1 or TRBD2 (5 bases each). CDR3 DNA sequence: TGTGCCAGTAAAGGGACGAGCTCCTACGAGCAGTACTTC. This gives the protein CASKGTSSYEQYF.